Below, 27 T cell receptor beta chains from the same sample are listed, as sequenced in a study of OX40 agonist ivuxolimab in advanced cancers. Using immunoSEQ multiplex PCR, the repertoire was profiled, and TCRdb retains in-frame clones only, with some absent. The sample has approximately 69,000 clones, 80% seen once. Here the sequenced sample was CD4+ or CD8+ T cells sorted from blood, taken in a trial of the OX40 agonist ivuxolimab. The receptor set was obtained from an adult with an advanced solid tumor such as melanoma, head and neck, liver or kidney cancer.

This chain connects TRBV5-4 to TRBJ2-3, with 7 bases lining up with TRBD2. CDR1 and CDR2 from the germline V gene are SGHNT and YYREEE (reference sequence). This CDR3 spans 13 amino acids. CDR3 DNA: TGTGCGACCTCGGCGCGGGAGAAGGATACGCAGTATTTT. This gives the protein CATSAREKDTQYF.

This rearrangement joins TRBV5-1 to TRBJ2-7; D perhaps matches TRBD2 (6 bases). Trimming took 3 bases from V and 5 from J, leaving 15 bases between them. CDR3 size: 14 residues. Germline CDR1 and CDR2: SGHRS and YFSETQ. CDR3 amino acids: CASSSSGSRNEQYF. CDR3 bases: TGCGCCAGCAGCTCATCCGGGAGTCGGAACGAGCAGTACTTC.

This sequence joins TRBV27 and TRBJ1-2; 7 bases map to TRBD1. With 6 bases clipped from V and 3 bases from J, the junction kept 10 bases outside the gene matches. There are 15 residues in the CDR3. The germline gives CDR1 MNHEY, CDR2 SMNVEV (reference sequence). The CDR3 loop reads CASRTIGGDHYGYTF. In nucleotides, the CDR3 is TGTGCCAGCAGGACAATAGGGGGCGACCACTATGGCTACACCTTC.

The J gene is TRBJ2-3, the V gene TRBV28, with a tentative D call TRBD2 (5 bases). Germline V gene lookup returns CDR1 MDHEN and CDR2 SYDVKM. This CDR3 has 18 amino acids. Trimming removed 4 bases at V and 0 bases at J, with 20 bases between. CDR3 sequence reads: CASSSGRSSIPSTDTQYF. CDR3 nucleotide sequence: TGTGCCAGCAGTTCTGGACGATCTAGCATACCTAGCACAGATACGCAGTATTTT.

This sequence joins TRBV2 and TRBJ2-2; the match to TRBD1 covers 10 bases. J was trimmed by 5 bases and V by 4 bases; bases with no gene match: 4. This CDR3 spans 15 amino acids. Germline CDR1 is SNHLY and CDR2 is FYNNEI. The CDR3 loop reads CASSGQGARTGELFF. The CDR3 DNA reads TGTGCCAGCAGTGGACAGGGGGCTCGTACCGGGGAGCTGTTTTTT.

For the CDR3, the DNA is TGTGCCATCAGATCGGGACAGGGGACCTACGAGCAGTACTTC. Encoded protein: CAIRSGQGTYEQYF. The chain employs TRBV10-3 and TRBJ2-7; 10 positions agree with TRBD1. The CDR3 has 14 amino acids. V lost 6 bases, J lost 2 bases, and 4 bases stayed unmatched. CDR1 is ENHRY, CDR2 SYGVKD, per germline.

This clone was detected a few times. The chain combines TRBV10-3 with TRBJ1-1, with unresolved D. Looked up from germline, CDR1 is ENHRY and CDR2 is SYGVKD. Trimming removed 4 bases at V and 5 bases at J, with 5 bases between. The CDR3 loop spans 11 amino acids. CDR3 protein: CAISVGTEAFF. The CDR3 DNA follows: TGTGCCATCAGTGTAGGGACTGAAGCTTTCTTT.

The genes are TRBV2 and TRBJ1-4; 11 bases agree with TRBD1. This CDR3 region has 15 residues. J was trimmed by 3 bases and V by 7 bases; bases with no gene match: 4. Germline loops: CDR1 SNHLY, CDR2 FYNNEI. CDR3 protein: CASKDRGRANEKLFF. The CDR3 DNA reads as TGTGCCAGCAAGGACAGGGGGCGAGCTAATGAAAAACTGTTTTTT.

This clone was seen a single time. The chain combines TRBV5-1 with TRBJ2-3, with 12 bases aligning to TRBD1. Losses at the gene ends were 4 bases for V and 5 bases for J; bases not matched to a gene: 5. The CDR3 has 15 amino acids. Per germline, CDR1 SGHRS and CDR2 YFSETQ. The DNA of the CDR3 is TGCGCCAGCAGCGGGACAGGGGGCGGCGGAGATACGCAGTATTTT. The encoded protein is CASSGTGGGGDTQYF.

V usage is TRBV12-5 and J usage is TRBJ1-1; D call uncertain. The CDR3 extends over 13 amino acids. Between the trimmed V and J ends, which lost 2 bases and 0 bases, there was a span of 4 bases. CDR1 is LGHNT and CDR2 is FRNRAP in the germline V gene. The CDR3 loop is CASGLNMNTEAFF. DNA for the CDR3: TGTGCTAGTGGTTTGAATATGAACACTGAAGCTTTCTTT.

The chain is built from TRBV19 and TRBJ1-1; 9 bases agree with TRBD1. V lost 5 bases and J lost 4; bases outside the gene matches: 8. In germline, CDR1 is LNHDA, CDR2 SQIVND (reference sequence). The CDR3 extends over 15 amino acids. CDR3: CASSSPQGAGTEAFF. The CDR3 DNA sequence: TGTGCCAGTAGTTCCCCACAGGGGGCGGGCACTGAAGCTTTCTTT.

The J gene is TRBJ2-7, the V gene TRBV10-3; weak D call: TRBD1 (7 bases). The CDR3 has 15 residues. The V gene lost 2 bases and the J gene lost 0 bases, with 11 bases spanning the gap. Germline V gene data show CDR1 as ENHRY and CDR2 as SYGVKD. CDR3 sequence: CAISEGGTASYEQYF. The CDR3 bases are TGTGCCATCAGTGAGGGGGGGACAGCCTCCTACGAGCAGTACTTC.

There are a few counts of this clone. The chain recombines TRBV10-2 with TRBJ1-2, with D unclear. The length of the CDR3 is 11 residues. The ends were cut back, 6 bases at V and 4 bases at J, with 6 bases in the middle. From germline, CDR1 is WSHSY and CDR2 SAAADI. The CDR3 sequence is CASSGIYGYTF. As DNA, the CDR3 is TGCGCCAGCAGCGGGATCTATGGCTACACCTTC.

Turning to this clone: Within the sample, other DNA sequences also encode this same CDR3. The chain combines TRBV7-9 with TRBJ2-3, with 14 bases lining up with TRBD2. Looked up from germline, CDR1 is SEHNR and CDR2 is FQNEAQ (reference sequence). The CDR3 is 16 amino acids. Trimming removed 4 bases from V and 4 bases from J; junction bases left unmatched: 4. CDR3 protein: CASSSGLAGVADTQYF. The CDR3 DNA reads TGTGCCAGCAGCTCGGGACTAGCGGGAGTGGCAGATACGCAGTATTTT.

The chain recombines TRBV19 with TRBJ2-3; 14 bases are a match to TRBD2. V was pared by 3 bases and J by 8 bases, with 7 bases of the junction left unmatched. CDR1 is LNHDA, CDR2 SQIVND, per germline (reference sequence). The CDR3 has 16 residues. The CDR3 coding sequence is TGTGCCAGTAGTATGACTAGCGGGGGGGGTGTGGGTACGCAGTATTTT. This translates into CASSMTSGGGVGTQYF.

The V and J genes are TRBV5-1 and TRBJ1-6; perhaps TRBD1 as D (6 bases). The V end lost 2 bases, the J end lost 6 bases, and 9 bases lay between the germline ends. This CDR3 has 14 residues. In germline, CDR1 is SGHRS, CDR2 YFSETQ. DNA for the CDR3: TGCGCCAGCAGCTTACAGGGATCTAATTCACCCCTCCACTTT. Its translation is CASSLQGSNSPLHF.

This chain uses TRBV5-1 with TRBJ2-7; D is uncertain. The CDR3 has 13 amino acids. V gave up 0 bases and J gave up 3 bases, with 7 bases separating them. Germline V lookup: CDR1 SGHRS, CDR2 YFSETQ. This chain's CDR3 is CASSLDVGYEQYF. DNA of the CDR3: TGCGCCAGCAGCTTGGATGTGGGCTACGAGCAGTACTTC.

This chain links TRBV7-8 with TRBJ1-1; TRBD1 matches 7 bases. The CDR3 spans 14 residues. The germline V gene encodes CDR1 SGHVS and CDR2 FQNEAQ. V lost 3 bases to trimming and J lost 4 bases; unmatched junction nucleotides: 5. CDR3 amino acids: CASSFRTGITEAFF. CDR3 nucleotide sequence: TGTGCCAGCAGCTTCCGGACAGGTATCACTGAAGCTTTCTTT.

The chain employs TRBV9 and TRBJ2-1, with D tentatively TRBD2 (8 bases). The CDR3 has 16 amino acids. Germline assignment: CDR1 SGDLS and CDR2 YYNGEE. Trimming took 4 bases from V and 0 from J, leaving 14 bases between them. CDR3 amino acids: CASSPQGTSSYNEQFF. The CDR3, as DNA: TGTGCCAGCAGCCCACAGGGGACTAGCTCCTACAATGAGCAGTTCTTC.

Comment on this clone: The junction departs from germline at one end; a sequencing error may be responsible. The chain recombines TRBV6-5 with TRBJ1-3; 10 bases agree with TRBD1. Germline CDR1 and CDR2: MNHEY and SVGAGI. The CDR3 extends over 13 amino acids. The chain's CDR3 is CASNDRGRGGIFF. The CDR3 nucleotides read TGTGCCAGCAACGACAGGGGGCGCGGAGGAATATTTTTT.

The CDR3 here is CASRRTSGVLADTQYF. DNA for the CDR3: TGCGCCAGCAGGCGGACTAGCGGGGTGTTAGCAGATACGCAGTATTTT. The V and J genes are TRBV10-2 and TRBJ2-3; 12 bases agree with TRBD2. The CDR3 loop spans 16 amino acids. CDR1 and CDR2 from the germline V gene are WSHSY and SAAADI. Unmatched junction bases numbered 8, after V lost 6 bases and J lost 4 bases.

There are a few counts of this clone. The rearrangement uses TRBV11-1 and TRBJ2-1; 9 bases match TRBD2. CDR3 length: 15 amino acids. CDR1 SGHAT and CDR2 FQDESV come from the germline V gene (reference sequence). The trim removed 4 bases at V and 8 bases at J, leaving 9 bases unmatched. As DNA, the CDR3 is TGTGCCAGCAGCTCTACGGGACTAGCCTTGGATGAGCAGTTCTTC. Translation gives CASSSTGLALDEQFF.

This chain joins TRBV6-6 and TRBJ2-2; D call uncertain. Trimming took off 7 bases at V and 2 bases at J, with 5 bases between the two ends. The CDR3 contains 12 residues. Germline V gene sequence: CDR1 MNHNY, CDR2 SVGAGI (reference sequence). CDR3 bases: TGTGCCAGCACCCACAACACCGGGGAGCTGTTTTTT. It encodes CASTHNTGELFF.

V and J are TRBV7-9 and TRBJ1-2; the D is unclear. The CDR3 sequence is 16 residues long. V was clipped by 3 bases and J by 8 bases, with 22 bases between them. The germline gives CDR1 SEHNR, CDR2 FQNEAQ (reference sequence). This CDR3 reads CASSFPEDGMEGGYTF. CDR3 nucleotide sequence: TGTGCCAGCAGCTTCCCCGAAGACGGTATGGAAGGCGGCTACACCTTC.

The CDR3 nucleotides read TGTGCCAGCAGCAAGCCCTACGAGCAGTACTTC. It encodes CASSKPYEQYF. The chain couples TRBV28 to TRBJ2-7; D is ambiguous. V lost 6 bases, J lost 2 bases, and 5 bases lay in between. CDR1 is MDHEN and CDR2 is SYDVKM in the germline V gene. This CDR3 contains 11 residues. The entire variable domain, with the rest obtained from reference TRBV28 and TRBJ2-7, is as follows: DVKVTQSSRYLVKRTGEKVFLECVQDMDHENMFWYRQDPGLGLRLIYFSYDVKMKEKGDIPEGYSVSREKKERFSLILESASTNQTSMYLCASSKPYEQYFGPGTRLTVT.

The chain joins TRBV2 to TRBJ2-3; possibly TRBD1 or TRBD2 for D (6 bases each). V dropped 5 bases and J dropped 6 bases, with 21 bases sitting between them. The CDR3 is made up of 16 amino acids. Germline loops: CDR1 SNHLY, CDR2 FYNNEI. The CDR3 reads CASSKTGGRGEDTQYF. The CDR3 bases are TGTGCCAGCAGTAAGACAGGAGGAAGGGGGGAGGATACGCAGTATTTT. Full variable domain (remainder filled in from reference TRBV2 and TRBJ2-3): EPEVTQTPSHQVTQMGQEVILRCVPISNHLYFYWYRQILGQKVEFLVSFYNNEISEKSEIFDDQFSVERPDGSNFTLKIRSTKLEDSAMYFCASSKTGGRGEDTQYFGPGTRLTVL.

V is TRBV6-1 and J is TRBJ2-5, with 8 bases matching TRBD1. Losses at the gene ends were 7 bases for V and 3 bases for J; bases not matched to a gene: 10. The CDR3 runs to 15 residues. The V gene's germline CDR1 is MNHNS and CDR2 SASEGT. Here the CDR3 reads CASTDVLQGEETQYF. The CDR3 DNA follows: TGTGCCAGCACCGATGTCCTACAGGGGGAAGAGACCCAGTACTTC.